Listed below are T cell receptor beta chains from one sample, sequenced in a study of shared clonotypes between healthy human individuals. Measured with immunoSEQ multiplex PCR; TCRdb has only the in-frame clones, and not every one. The data contain millions of clones, about 95% of them singletons. Sequenced: naive CD8+ T cells sorted from blood. The receptors were sampled from a man between 18 and 29 years old in good health. CDR3s include the opening cysteine and the closing phenylalanine or tryptophan. A D gene is named only where the DNA matches it firmly. Size values are once, few and many counts, or a class for expanded clones, and some rows have none.

d_call,clone_size,j_call,v_call,cdr3_aa,cdr3_nt
-,-,TRBJ2-3,TRBV9,CASSVVGGATDTQYF,TGTGCCAGCAGCGTAGTTGGCGGAGCCACAGATACGCAGTATTTT
TRBD1,-,TRBJ1-1,TRBV6-6,CASRTGVTEAFF,TGTGCCAGCAGGACAGGGGTAACTGAAGCTTTCTTT
TRBD1,-,TRBJ1-3,TRBV4-1,CASSRTPGQDSGNTIYF,TGCGCCAGCAGCCGGACACCGGGACAGGACTCTGGAAACACCATATATTTT
TRBD1,-,TRBJ1-6,TRBV5-5,CASSLGPGTGVNSPLHF,TGTGCCAGCAGCTTGGGCCCGGGGACAGGGGTAAATTCACCCCTCCACTTT
TRBD1,-,TRBJ2-2,TRBV29-1,CSARQGGAGELFF,TGCAGCGCCCGACAGGGTGGGGCCGGGGAGCTGTTTTTT
-,-,TRBJ2-4,TRBV30,CAWSWTENIQYF,TGTGCCTGGAGTTGGACCGAAAACATTCAGTACTTC
-,-,TRBJ1-1,TRBV27,CASSLLVGDTEAFF,TGTGCCAGCAGTTTATTGGTGGGGGACACTGAAGCTTTCTTT
-,-,TRBJ2-6,TRBV5-1,CASSLKGRLSGANVLTF,TGCGCCAGCAGCTTGAAGGGACGGCTCTCTGGGGCCAACGTCCTGACTTTC
-,-,TRBJ1-4,TRBV7-9,CASSLGAPGEKLFF,TGTGCCAGCAGCCTAGGAGCCCCTGGGGAAAAACTGTTTTTT
TRBD1,once,TRBJ1-4,TRBV27,CASSLLTGATEKLFF,TGTGCCAGCAGTTTATTAACAGGGGCGACTGAAAAACTGTTTTTT
TRBD2,-,TRBJ2-5,TRBV5-1,CASSFRLTSGKETQYF,TGCGCCAGCAGCTTCAGGTTGACTAGCGGGAAGGAGACCCAGTACTTC
TRBD2,once,TRBJ2-2,TRBV7-6,CASSLETSGVNTGELFF,TGTGCCAGCAGCTTAGAAACTAGCGGGGTGAACACCGGGGAGCTGTTTTTT
-,-,TRBJ2-2,TRBV7-6,CASSSYRAANTGELFF,TGTGCCAGCAGCTCCTACAGGGCAGCGAACACCGGGGAGCTGTTTTTT
-,-,TRBJ1-5,TRBV28,CASVEGTFNQPQHF,TGTGCCAGCGTAGAGGGGACATTCAATCAGCCCCAGCATTTT
-,-,TRBJ2-7,TRBV4-3,CASSLLTDSAISYEQYF,TGCGCCAGCAGCCTACTGACCGACTCAGCGATCTCCTACGAGCAGTACTTC